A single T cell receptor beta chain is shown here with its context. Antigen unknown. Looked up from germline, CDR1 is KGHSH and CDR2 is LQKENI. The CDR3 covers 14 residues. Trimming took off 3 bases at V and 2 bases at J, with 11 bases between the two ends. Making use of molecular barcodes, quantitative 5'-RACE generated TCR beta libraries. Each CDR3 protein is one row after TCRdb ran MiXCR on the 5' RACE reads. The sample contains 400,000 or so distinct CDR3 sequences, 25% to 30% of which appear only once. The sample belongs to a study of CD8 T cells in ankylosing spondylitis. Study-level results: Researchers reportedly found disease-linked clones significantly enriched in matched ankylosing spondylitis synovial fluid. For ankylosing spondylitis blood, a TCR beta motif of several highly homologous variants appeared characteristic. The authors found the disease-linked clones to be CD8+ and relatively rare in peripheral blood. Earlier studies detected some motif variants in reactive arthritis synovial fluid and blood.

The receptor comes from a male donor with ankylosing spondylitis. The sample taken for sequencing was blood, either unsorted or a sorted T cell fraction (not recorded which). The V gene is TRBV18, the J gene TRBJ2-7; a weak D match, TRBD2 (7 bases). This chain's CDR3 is CASSPGAGAYEQYV. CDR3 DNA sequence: TGTGCCAGCTCACCGGGGGCGGGGGCCTACGAGCAGTACGTC.